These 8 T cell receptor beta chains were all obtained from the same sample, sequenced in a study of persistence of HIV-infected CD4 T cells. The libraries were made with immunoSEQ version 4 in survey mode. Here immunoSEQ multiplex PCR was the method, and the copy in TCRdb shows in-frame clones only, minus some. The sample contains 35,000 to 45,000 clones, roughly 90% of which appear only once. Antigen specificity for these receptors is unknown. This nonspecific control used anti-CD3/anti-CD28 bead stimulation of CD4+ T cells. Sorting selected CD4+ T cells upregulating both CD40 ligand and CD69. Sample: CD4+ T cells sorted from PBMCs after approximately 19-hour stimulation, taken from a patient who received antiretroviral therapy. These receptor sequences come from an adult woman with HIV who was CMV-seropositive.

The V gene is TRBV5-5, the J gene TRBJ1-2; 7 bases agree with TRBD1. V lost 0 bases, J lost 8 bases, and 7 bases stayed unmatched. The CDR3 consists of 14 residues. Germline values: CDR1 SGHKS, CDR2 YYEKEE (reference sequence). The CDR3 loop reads CASSLGARQGGYTF. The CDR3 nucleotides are TGTGCCAGCAGCTTGGGGGCAAGACAGGGCGGCTACACCTTC.

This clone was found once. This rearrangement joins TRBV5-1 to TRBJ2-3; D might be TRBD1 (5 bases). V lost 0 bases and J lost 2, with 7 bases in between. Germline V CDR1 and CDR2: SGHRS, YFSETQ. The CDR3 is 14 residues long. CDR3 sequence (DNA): TGCGCCAGCAGCTTGGGACAGTACACAGATACGCAGTATTTT. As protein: CASSLGQYTDTQYF.

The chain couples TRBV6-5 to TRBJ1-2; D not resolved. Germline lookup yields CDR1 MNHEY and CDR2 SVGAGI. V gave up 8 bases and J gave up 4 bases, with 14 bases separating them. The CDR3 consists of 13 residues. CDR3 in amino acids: CASFHRVSYGYTF. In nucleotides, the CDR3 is TGTGCCAGCTTCCACCGGGTCTCCTATGGCTACACCTTC.

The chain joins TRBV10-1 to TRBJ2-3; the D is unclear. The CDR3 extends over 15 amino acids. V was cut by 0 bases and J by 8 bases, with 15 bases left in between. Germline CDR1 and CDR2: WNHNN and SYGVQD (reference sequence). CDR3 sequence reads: CASSESPTALGTQYF. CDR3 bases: TGCGCCAGCAGTGAGTCCCCCACTGCTTTGGGTACGCAGTATTTT.

The CDR3 sequence is CASSFGLISDTQYF. The CDR3 DNA reads as TGTGCCAGCAGCTTTGGACTAATCTCAGATACGCAGTATTTT. This chain uses TRBV5-6 with TRBJ2-3, with D perhaps matching TRBD2 (6 bases). The CDR3 extends over 14 amino acids. V was clipped by 2 bases and J by 4 bases, with 11 bases between them. Per germline, CDR1 SGHDT and CDR2 YYEEEE.

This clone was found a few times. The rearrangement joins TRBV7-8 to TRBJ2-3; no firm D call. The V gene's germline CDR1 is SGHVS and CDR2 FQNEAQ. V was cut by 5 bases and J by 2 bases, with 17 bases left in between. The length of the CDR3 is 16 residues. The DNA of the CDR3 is TGTGCCAGCAGCCCCCACCGTGTCCAGACCACAGATACGCAGTATTTT. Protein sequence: CASSPHRVQTTDTQYF.

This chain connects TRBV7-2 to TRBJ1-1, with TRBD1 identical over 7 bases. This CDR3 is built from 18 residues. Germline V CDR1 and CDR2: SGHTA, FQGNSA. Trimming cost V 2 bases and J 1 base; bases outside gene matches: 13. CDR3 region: CASSLFYRGRLENTEAFF. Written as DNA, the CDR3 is TGTGCCAGCAGCTTATTTTACAGGGGTCGCCTCGAGAACACTGAAGCTTTCTTT. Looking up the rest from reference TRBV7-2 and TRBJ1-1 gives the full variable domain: GAGVSQSPSNKVTEKGKDVELRCDPISGHTALYWYRQSLGQGLEFLIYFQGNSAPDKSGLPSDRFSAERTGGSVSTLTIQRTQQEDSAVYLCASSLFYRGRLENTEAFFGQGTRLTVV.

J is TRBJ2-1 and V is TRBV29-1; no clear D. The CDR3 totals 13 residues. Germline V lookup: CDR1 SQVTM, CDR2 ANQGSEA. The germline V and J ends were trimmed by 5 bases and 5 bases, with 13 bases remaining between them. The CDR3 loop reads CSVSPIRDNEQFF. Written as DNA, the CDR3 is TGCAGCGTTAGTCCGATCAGAGACAATGAGCAGTTCTTC.